This T cell receptor (beta chain) originates from a study of cytomegalovirus exposure and HLA in healthy donors. Amplification used 60 Vbeta primers and 13 Jbeta primers. Generated by immunoSEQ multiplex PCR, the TCRdb table keeps only in-frame clones and is missing some. This sample carries 110,000 to 150,000 clones, around 10% of them seen once, and the ten largest clones take approximately 1.8%. This CDR3 is 15 amino acids long. The J segment lost 2 bases and the V segment lost 6 bases, leaving 9 bases of the junction unmatched. Germline lookup yields CDR1 KGHSH and CDR2 LQKENI. This clone was seen more than once but under ten times.

The source material was PBMCs. V gene TRBV18 combines with J gene TRBJ2-5, with TRBD1 identical over 7 bases. This receptor was obtained from a male donor in good health and CMV-seronegative. DNA for the CDR3: TGTGCCAGCTCGGGGTCGGACAGGCGGCAAGAGACCCAGTACTTC. Translated, it gives CASSGSDRRQETQYF.